Listed below are T cell receptor beta chains from one sample, sequenced in a study of human T cells and chemical hapten exposure. In TCRdb, the RACE reads were re-called with MiXCR into one record per CDR3 protein. Of about 71,000 distinct CDR3 sequences in the sample, around 10% were seen once. The material was whole blood, obtained in connection with sensitization to the hapten diphenylcyclopropenone (DPC). Receptor source: a woman in her 50s with alopecia areata. Some clones in this sample may be carry-over from other donors' samples. Both conserved end residues are part of each CDR3. D genes are given only for firm matches. Part of the rows lack a size; the others show once, few, many or a class for expanded clones.

CDR3aa: CASSFGYNEQFF; CDR3nt: TGTGCCAGCAGCTTCGGTTACAATGAGCAGTTCTTC; abundance: few; j_gene: TRBJ2-1; v_gene: TRBV5-4; d_gene: -
CDR3aa: CSASYNEQFF; CDR3nt: TGCAGTGCTAGTTACAATGAGCAGTTCTTC; abundance: few; j_gene: TRBJ2-1; v_gene: TRBV20-1; d_gene: -
CDR3aa: CAISGQGSETQYF; CDR3nt: TGTGCCATCAGTGGTCAGGGGAGTGAGACCCAGTACTTC; abundance: many; j_gene: TRBJ2-5; v_gene: TRBV10-3; d_gene: -
CDR3aa: CASSQGWNTEAFF; CDR3nt: TGTGCCAGCAGTCAGGGATGGAACACTGAAGCTTTCTTT; abundance: few; j_gene: TRBJ1-1; v_gene: TRBV2; d_gene: -
CDR3aa: CASSLGQSTDTQYF; CDR3nt: TGTGCCAGCAGTTTAGGGCAGAGCACAGATACGCAGTATTTT; abundance: -; j_gene: TRBJ2-3; v_gene: TRBV28; d_gene: -
CDR3aa: CASSLRLGDGVYEQYF; CDR3nt: TGTGCCAGCAGCCTGAGACTCGGGGACGGGGTATACGAGCAGTACTTC; abundance: few; j_gene: TRBJ2-7; v_gene: TRBV7-2; d_gene: -
CDR3aa: CASSFPGETQYF; CDR3nt: TGTGCCAGCAGCTTTCCAGGGGAGACCCAGTACTTC; abundance: -; j_gene: TRBJ2-5; v_gene: TRBV7-9; d_gene: -
CDR3aa: CASSLFAGGNTIYF; CDR3nt: TGTGCCAGCAGTTTATTTGCCGGGGGAAACACCATATATTTT; abundance: -; j_gene: TRBJ1-3; v_gene: TRBV28; d_gene: -
CDR3aa: CASSTFESRGTQPQHF; CDR3nt: TGTGCCAGCTCAACATTCGAGTCGAGAGGGACTCAGCCCCAGCATTTT; abundance: few; j_gene: TRBJ1-5; v_gene: TRBV18; d_gene: -
CDR3aa: CASSLTTGNPTHEAFF; CDR3nt: TGTGCCAGCAGTTTAACTACAGGAAATCCAACTCACGAAGCTTTCTTT; abundance: many; j_gene: TRBJ1-1; v_gene: TRBV12-3/TRBV12-4; d_gene: -
CDR3aa: CASAGTGNEQFF; CDR3nt: TGCGCCAGTGCCGGGACAGGGAATGAGCAGTTCTTC; abundance: -; j_gene: TRBJ2-1; v_gene: TRBV10-2; d_gene: TRBD1
CDR3aa: CASSPSLAKNIQYF; CDR3nt: TGTGCCAGCTCACCCAGTTTAGCCAAAAACATTCAGTACTTC; abundance: -; j_gene: TRBJ2-4; v_gene: TRBV18; d_gene: -
CDR3aa: CASSRDRGSYEQYF; CDR3nt: TGTGCCAGCAGCCGGGACAGGGGCTCCTACGAGCAGTACTTC; abundance: many; j_gene: TRBJ2-7; v_gene: TRBV7-9; d_gene: TRBD1
CDR3aa: CASSSPDRETQYF; CDR3nt: TGTGCCAGCAGCTCTCCGGACAGGGAGACCCAGTACTTC; abundance: many; j_gene: TRBJ2-5; v_gene: TRBV7-6; d_gene: TRBD1
CDR3aa: CASSYSTDFGYTF; CDR3nt: TGTGCCAGCAGTTACTCAACGGATTTTGGCTACACCTTC; abundance: many; j_gene: TRBJ1-2; v_gene: TRBV6-2/TRBV6-3; d_gene: -
CDR3aa: CASSPNGYGETQYF; CDR3nt: TGTGCCAGCAGCCCCAACGGATACGGGGAGACCCAGTACTTC; abundance: few; j_gene: TRBJ2-5; v_gene: TRBV11-2; d_gene: -
CDR3aa: CASSAVPGQGTGELFF; CDR3nt: TGTGCCAGCAGCGCCGTCCCGGGACAGGGTACCGGGGAGCTGTTTTTT; abundance: -; j_gene: TRBJ2-2; v_gene: TRBV11-1; d_gene: TRBD1
CDR3aa: CASSLAGTLQETQYF; CDR3nt: TGTGCCAGCAGTTTAGCCGGGACCCTCCAAGAGACCCAGTACTTC; abundance: many; j_gene: TRBJ2-5; v_gene: TRBV12-3/TRBV12-4; d_gene: -
CDR3aa: CASSLHRGTQAETQYF; CDR3nt: TGTGCCAGCAGCTTACACCGTGGCACCCAGGCAGAGACCCAGTACTTC; abundance: -; j_gene: TRBJ2-5; v_gene: TRBV7-9; d_gene: -
CDR3aa: CSARALGEYEQYF; CDR3nt: TGCAGTGCTAGAGCGCTGGGGGAATACGAGCAGTACTTC; abundance: many; j_gene: TRBJ2-7; v_gene: TRBV20-1; d_gene: -
CDR3aa: CASSLEQWTANTGELFF; CDR3nt: TGTGCCAGCAGCTTAGAGCAGTGGACAGCGAACACCGGGGAGCTGTTTTTT; abundance: -; j_gene: TRBJ2-2; v_gene: TRBV11-2; d_gene: -
CDR3aa: CATEDRGHGGELFF; CDR3nt: TGTGCCACCGAGGACAGGGGGCATGGGGGGGAGCTGTTTTTT; abundance: -; j_gene: TRBJ2-2; v_gene: TRBV6-2/TRBV6-3; d_gene: TRBD1
CDR3aa: CASSRFGTGLGYEQYF; CDR3nt: TGTGCCAGCAGCCGTTTCGGGACAGGGCTGGGCTACGAGCAGTACTTC; abundance: many; j_gene: TRBJ2-7; v_gene: TRBV6-5; d_gene: TRBD1
CDR3aa: CASSFSPPYSYEQYF; CDR3nt: TGTGCCAGCAGTTTCTCCCCCCCGTACTCCTACGAGCAGTACTTC; abundance: many; j_gene: TRBJ2-7; v_gene: TRBV28; d_gene: -
CDR3aa: CASSQGDREQYF; CDR3nt: TGTGCCAGCAGCCAAGGGGACAGGGAGCAGTACTTC; abundance: -; j_gene: TRBJ2-7; v_gene: TRBV3-1; d_gene: TRBD1
CDR3aa: CASSLQMNTEAFF; CDR3nt: TGTGCCAGCAGCTTACAGATGAACACTGAAGCTTTCTTT; abundance: many; j_gene: TRBJ1-1; v_gene: TRBV7-9; d_gene: -
CDR3aa: CASSLDWNTEAFF; CDR3nt: TGTGCCAGCAGCTTAGATTGGAACACTGAAGCTTTCTTT; abundance: many; j_gene: TRBJ1-1; v_gene: TRBV11-2; d_gene: -